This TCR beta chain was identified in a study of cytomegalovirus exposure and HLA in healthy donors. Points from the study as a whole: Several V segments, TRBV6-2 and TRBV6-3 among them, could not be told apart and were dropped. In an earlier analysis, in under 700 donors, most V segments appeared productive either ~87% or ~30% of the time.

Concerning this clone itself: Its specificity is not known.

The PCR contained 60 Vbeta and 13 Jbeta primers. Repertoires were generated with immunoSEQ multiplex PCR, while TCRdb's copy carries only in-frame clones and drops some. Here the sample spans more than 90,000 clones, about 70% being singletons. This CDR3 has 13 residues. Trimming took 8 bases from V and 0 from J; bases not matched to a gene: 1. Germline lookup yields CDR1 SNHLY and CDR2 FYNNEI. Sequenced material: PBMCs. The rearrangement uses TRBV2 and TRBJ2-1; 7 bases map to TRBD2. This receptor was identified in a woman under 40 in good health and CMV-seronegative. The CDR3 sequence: CASGGDSYNEQFF. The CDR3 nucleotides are TGTGCCAGCGGGGGGGACTCCTACAATGAGCAGTTCTTC.